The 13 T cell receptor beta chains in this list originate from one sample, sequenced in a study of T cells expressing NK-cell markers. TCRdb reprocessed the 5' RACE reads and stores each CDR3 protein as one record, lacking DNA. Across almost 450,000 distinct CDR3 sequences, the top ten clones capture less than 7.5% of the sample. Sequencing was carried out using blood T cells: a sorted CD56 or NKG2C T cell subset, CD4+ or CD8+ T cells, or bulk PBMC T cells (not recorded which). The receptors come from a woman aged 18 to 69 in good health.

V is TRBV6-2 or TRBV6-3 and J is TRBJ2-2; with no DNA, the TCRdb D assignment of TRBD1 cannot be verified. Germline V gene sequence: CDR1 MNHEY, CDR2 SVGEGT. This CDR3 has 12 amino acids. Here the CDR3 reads CASGRGTGELFF.

The CDR3 is CASSLGQGVRYEQYF. The chain employs TRBV7-9 and TRBJ2-7; TCRdb gives TRBD1 as the D gene, but with no DNA this cannot be confirmed. CDR1 and CDR2 (germline): SEHNR, FQNEAQ (reference sequence). The CDR3 length is 15 residues. The entire variable domain, with the rest obtained from reference TRBV7-9 and TRBJ2-7, is as follows: DTGVSQNPRHKITKRGQNVTFRCDPISEHNRLYWYRQTLGQGPEFLTYFQNEAQLEKSRLLSDRFSAERPKGSFSTLEIQRTEQGDSAMYLCASSLGQGVRYEQYFGPGTRLTVT.

The CDR3 spells CASSRQGGIAGDTDTQYF. This chain uses TRBV7-8 with TRBJ2-3; absent DNA, TCRdb's TRBD2 call cannot be checked. Per the germline V gene, CDR1 is SGHVS and CDR2 is FQNEAQ. The length of the CDR3 is 18 residues.

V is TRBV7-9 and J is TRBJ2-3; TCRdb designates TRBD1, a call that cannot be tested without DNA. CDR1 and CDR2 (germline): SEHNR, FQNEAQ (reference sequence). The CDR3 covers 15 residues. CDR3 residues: CASSAIRGELDTQYF.

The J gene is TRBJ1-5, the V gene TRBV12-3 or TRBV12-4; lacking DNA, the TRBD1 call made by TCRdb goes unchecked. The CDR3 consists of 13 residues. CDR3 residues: CASTRAIQGAQHF.

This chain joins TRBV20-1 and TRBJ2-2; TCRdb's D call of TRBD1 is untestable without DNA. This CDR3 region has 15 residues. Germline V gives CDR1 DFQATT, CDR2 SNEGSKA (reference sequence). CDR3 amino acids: CSAPKWTEAFRELFF.

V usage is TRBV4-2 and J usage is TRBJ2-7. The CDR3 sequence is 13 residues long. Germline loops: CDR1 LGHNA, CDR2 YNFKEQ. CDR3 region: CASSQELNYEQYF.

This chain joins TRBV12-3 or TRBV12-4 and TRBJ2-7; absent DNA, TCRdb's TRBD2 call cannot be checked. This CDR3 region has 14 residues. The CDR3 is CASSFSGIVGEQYF.

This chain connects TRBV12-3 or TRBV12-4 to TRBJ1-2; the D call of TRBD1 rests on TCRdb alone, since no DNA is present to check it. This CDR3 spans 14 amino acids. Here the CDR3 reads CASSLGQGFSGYTF.

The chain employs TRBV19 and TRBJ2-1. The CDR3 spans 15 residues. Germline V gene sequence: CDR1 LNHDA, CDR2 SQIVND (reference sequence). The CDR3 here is CASSPSDNSYNEQFF.

CDR3 sequence reads: CSARRTSSYNEQFF. This chain links TRBV20-1 with TRBJ2-1; no DNA is available, so the TRBD2 call from TCRdb remains unchecked. In germline, CDR1 is DFQATT, CDR2 SNEGSKA (reference sequence). The CDR3 is made up of 14 amino acids.

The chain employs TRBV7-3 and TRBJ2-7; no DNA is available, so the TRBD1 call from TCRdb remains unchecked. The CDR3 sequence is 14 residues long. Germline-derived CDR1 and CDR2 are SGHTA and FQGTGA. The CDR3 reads CASSSEPGHYEQYF.

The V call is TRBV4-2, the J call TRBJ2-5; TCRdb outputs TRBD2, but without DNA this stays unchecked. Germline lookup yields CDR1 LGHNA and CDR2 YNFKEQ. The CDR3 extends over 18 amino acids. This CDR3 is CASSRKLPAGGAVETQYF.